This T cell receptor beta chain was captured by sequencing in a study of control samples from healthy donors and cancer patients (dated by TCRdb to between 2020 and 2021). Receptors were amplified or captured by the immunoSEQ multiplex PCR assay. The source is immuneACCESS, and TCRdb retained only in-frame sequences with V and J called. Part of the clones is not carried over; for the studies checked, unresolved V genes explain less than half of this, and the remainder is unexplained. In this sample the table shows roughly 100,000 clones, around 88% of which occur a single time. Together, the top ten hold approximately 20% of the sample. A remark on this clone: Its antigen is unknown. Base qualities are not recorded, but no much larger clone differs from it by a single base.

The germline V gene provides CDR1 SGHTA and CDR2 FQGTGA. V was cut back by 3 bases and J by 3 bases, leaving a gap of 10 bases between them. The CDR3 holds 14 amino acids from the cysteine to the phenylalanine. CDR3 DNA is the only sequence kept; it has 42 bases, read in frame from the first base. Recombination connected TRBV7-3 to TRBJ2-3; TRBD1 is a possible D gene, resting on 6 matching bases. The clonotype was recovered from a man in his 60s with lung cancer. The sequencing sample was made of PBMCs. The DNA is TGTGCCAGCAGCTTGGGGGCTTTTACAGATACGCAGTATTTT. This codes for CASSLGAFTDTQYF. With the rest looked up from the reference TRBV7-3 and TRBJ2-3 genes rather than sequenced, the full variable domain is GAGVSQTPSNKVTEKGKYVELRCDPISGHTALYWYRQSLGQGPEFLIYFQGTGAADDSGLPNDRFFAVRPEGSVSTLKIQRTERGDSAVYLCASSLGAFTDTQYFGPGTRLTVL.